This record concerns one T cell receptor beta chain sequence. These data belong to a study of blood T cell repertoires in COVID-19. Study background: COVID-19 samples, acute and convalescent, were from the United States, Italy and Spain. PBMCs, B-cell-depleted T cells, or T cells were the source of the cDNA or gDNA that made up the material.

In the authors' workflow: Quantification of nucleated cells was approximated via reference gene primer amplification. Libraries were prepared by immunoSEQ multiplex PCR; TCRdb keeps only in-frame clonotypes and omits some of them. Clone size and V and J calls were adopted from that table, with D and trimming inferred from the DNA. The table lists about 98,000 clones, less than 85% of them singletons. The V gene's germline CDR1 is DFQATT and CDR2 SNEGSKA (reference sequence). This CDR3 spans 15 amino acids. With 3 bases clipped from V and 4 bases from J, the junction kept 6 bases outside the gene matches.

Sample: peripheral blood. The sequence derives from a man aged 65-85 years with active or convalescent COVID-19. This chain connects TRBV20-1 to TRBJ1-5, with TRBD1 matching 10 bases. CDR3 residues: CSASRTGGANQPQHF. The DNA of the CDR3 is TGCAGTGCTAGTCGGACAGGGGGGGCAAATCAGCCCCAGCATTTT.